This T cell receptor beta chain originates from a study of CD8 T cells in ankylosing spondylitis. In TCRdb, the 5' RACE reads were re-called with MiXCR into one record per CDR3 protein. The table has about 390,000 distinct CDR3 sequences, about 22% seen once. This clonotype was seen more than once but under ten times. The antigen remains unidentified. General observations from the study: Characteristic of ankylosing spondylitis blood, it appeared, was a TCR beta motif comprising about eight highly homologous variants. Both synovial fluid and blood in reactive arthritis had previously been reported to carry some motif variants.

The CDR3 has 17 residues. The V segment lost 6 bases and the J segment 4 bases; nucleotides outside the gene matches: 15. Looked up from germline, CDR1 is MNHNS and CDR2 is SASEGT. Sequenced material: blood, either unsorted or a sorted T cell fraction (not recorded which). This TCR was sampled from a male donor with ankylosing spondylitis. The rearrangement links TRBV6-1 to TRBJ2-1; TRBD2 matches at 7 bases. DNA for the CDR3: TGTGCCAGCAGCCTTAATCGGGGTAGCGGGCGATACAATGAGCAGTTCTTC. Its translation is CASSLNRGSGRYNEQFF.